These 19 T cell receptor beta chains were all obtained from the same sample, sequenced in a study of CD8 T cells in ankylosing spondylitis (dated by TCRdb to 2016 to 2017). Receptor amplification or capture employed 5' RACE. Sequencing took place on an Illumina HiSeq 2500. TCRdb's own reprocessing of the public reads used fastp at Q25 and MiXCR and kept productive beta chains. Every CDR3 protein is listed once, alongside the most common genes and DNA of its rows. This sample lists approximately 130,000 distinct CDR3 sequences; around 9% were detected once. The ten largest make up approximately 3.3% of the sample. The material sequenced was blood, either unsorted or a sorted T cell fraction (not recorded which). The receptors come from a male donor with ankylosing spondylitis or in good health (not recorded which).

This clonotype was recorded many times. The chain employs TRBV6-1 and TRBJ2-1, with D perhaps TRBD2 (7 bases). V lost 10 bases, J lost 8 bases, and 18 bases lay in between. The V gene's germline CDR1 is MNHNS and CDR2 SASEGT. The CDR3 extends over 13 amino acids. The CDR3 DNA is TGTGCCACAATTGCGGGGGCGGGCTATGAGCAGTTCTTC. This gives the protein CATIAGAGYEQFF.

This clonotype was counted many times. The chain employs TRBV12-3 or TRBV12-4 and TRBJ1-5; D is possibly TRBD1 (5 bases). Trimming cost V 2 bases and J 3 bases, with 8 bases left between them. The CDR3 totals 14 residues. In nucleotides, the CDR3 is TGTGCCAGCAGTTTAAGGGGAAACAATCAGCCCCAGCATTTT. Amino acid sequence: CASSLRGNNQPQHF.

This clonotype was observed many times. The chain is built from TRBV6-2 or TRBV6-3 and TRBJ1-2; D is ambiguous. Germline V gene lookup returns CDR1 MNHEY and CDR2 SVGEGT. Deletions cut 2 bases from V and 3 bases from J, with 7 bases between. CDR3 length: 13 residues. The CDR3 sequence: CASSYTSYYGYTF. The CDR3 DNA is TGTGCCAGCAGTTACACGAGTTACTATGGCTACACCTTC.

The V and J genes are TRBV7-6 and TRBJ1-1, with 8 bases matching TRBD1. CDR3 length equals 14 residues. J was trimmed by 3 bases and V by 4 bases; bases with no gene match: 4. The germline V gene has CDR1 SGHVS and CDR2 FNYEAQ. CDR3 coding DNA: TGTGCCAGCAGCTACGGACAGGGTGACACTGAAGCTTTCTTT. Residues: CASSYGQGDTEAFF.

V gene TRBV28 combines with J gene TRBJ2-7, with D perhaps being TRBD1 or TRBD2 (7 bases each). The V and J ends lost 7 bases and 3 bases respectively, with 16 bases between them. The V gene's germline CDR1 is MDHEN and CDR2 SYDVKM. The length of the CDR3 is 14 residues. The chain's CDR3 is CASTGGAAFYEQYF. The DNA for the CDR3 is TGTGCCAGCACAGGGGGGGCGGCTTTCTACGAGCAGTACTTC.

This clonotype came up many times. J is TRBJ2-3 and V is TRBV5-4; D ambiguous. The V gene lost 4 bases and the J gene lost 0 bases, with 21 bases spanning the gap. Germline CDR1 reads SGHNT; CDR2 reads YYREEE (reference sequence). The CDR3 totals 18 residues. As DNA, the CDR3 is TGTGCCAGCAGCAGAGATATATGGGCGTCTTCTAGCACAGATACGCAGTATTTT. This sequence encodes CASSRDIWASSSTDTQYF.

This clonotype was seen more than once but under ten times. This chain connects TRBV20-1 to TRBJ2-1; 8 bases are shared with TRBD2. Germline V gives CDR1 DFQATT, CDR2 SNEGSKA (reference sequence). Unmatched junction bases numbered 7, after V lost 4 bases and J lost 2 bases. This CDR3 is built from 15 residues. CDR3 loop: CSAKGAGGPYNEQFF. In DNA form, the CDR3 reads TGCAGTGCTAAAGGTGCGGGAGGCCCCTACAATGAGCAGTTCTTC.

This clonotype was seen repeatedly, ten times or more. This chain connects TRBV10-3 to TRBJ2-7, with a weak D call TRBD2 (5 bases). The germline CDR1 and CDR2 sequences are ENHRY and SYGVKD. The CDR3 has 13 amino acids. Trimming pared 7 bases from V and 5 bases from J, leaving 15 bases between. The CDR3 nucleotides are TGTGCCATCACCCCCTTTTTCGGGAACGAGCAGTACTTC. This gives the protein CAITPFFGNEQYF.

This clonotype has ten or more counts. The chain uses TRBV5-1 and TRBJ2-2, with D possibly TRBD1 on 5 matching bases. Germline loops: CDR1 SGHRS, CDR2 YFSETQ. The ends were cut back, 0 bases at V and 4 bases at J, with 7 bases in the middle. CDR3 length: 14 residues. CDR3 DNA: TGCGCCAGCAGCTTGGGGGGCAGCACCGGGGAGCTGTTTTTT. Amino acids: CASSLGGSTGELFF. Using reference TRBV5-1 and TRBJ2-2 for the parts outside the CDR3, the full variable domain is KAGVTQTPRYLIKTRGQQVTLSCSPISGHRSVSWYQQTPGQGLQFLFEYFSETQRNKGNFPGRFSGRQFSNSRSEMNVSTLELGDSALYLCASSLGGSTGELFFGEGSRLTVL.

This clonotype was found many times. The chain is built from TRBV25-1 and TRBJ2-5; maybe TRBD2 (6 bases). V gave up 3 bases and J gave up 2 bases, with 13 bases separating them. The V gene's germline CDR1 is MGHDK and CDR2 SYGVNS. The CDR3 consists of 15 residues. CDR3: CASSEGLGRQETQYF. The CDR3 DNA sequence: TGTGCCAGCAGTGAGGGACTGGGTAGACAAGAGACCCAGTACTTC.

Ten or more counts support this clonotype. This chain uses TRBV20-1 with TRBJ2-3; 9 bases are shared with TRBD2. Germline CDR1 is DFQATT and CDR2 is SNEGSKA (reference sequence). The CDR3 runs 15 residues. Trimming took 6 bases from V and 4 from J; bases not matched to a gene: 11. CDR3: CSAHFLAGVPDTQYF. In nucleotides, the CDR3 is TGCAGTGCCCATTTTTTAGCGGGGGTCCCAGATACGCAGTATTTT.

This clonotype showed up just a few times. The chain combines TRBV29-1 with TRBJ2-1; 9 bases fit TRBD2. The V segment lost 4 bases and the J segment 9 bases; nucleotides outside the gene matches: 7. Germline V gene sequence: CDR1 SQVTM, CDR2 ANQGSEA. The CDR3 has 13 amino acids. Here the CDR3 DNA reads TGCAGCGTTGTTGCGGGAGGGCCACGTGAGCAGTTCTTC. Translating gives CSVVAGGPREQFF.

This clonotype was seen ten or more times. This sequence joins TRBV6-5 and TRBJ2-2; possibly TRBD2 for D (6 bases). V lost 2 bases, J lost 0 bases, and 16 bases lay in between. Germline values: CDR1 MNHEY, CDR2 SVGAGI. The CDR3 is made up of 18 amino acids. The CDR3 here is CASSYPMGGTSNTGELFF. Written as DNA, the CDR3 is TGTGCCAGCAGTTACCCCATGGGAGGAACTTCGAACACCGGGGAGCTGTTTTTT.

In this sample, this clonotype turned up many times. The chain recombines TRBV20-1 with TRBJ2-5, with a tentative D call TRBD1 (6 bases). Germline values: CDR1 DFQATT, CDR2 SNEGSKA (reference sequence). V dropped 5 bases and J dropped 5 bases, with 24 bases sitting between them. The CDR3 has 16 residues. The CDR3 sequence is CSAPTGLIPLSETQYF. CDR3 in DNA: TGCAGTGCTCCGACAGGCTTGATTCCCCTGAGCGAGACCCAGTACTTC.

This clonotype was seen only a few times. The chain is built from TRBV18 and TRBJ2-1; D is unresolved. Germline V gene data show CDR1 as KGHSH and CDR2 as LQKENI. The CDR3 totals 12 residues. The ends were cut back, 3 bases at V and 2 bases at J, with 2 bases in the middle. The CDR3 loop reads CASSPAYNEQFF. Here the CDR3 DNA reads TGTGCCAGCTCACCTGCCTACAATGAGCAGTTCTTC.

This clonotype showed up many times. CDR3 in DNA: TGCAGCGTTGGGTCCCAGCCCCAGCATTTT. Its translation: CSVGSQPQHF. V and J are TRBV29-1 and TRBJ1-5; D is uncertain. The CDR3 covers 10 residues. Germline CDR1 and CDR2: SQVTM and ANQGSEA. The germline V and J ends were trimmed by 4 bases and 7 bases, with 5 bases remaining between them.

There are a few counts of this clonotype. The rearrangement links TRBV5-1 to TRBJ1-2; D is unresolved. The ends were cut back, 2 bases at V and 0 bases at J, with 11 bases in the middle. The CDR3 length is 15 residues. Germline CDR1 and CDR2: SGHRS and YFSETQ. CDR3 residues: CASSFSLPTNYGYTF. The DNA for the CDR3 is TGCGCCAGCAGCTTTTCATTGCCTACTAACTATGGCTACACCTTC.

This clonotype was counted ten times or more. The rearrangement uses TRBV7-2 and TRBJ2-7; D is undetermined. The germline V gene has CDR1 SGHTA and CDR2 FQGNSA. CDR3 length: 12 amino acids. V was shortened by 5 bases and J by 4 bases, with 9 bases between the two germline ends. The CDR3, as DNA: TGTGCCAGCAGCCCCGACAAGTACGAGCAGTACTTC. Its protein is CASSPDKYEQYF.

This clonotype was seen a few times. The gene calls are TRBV7-8 and TRBJ2-1; D is possibly TRBD2 (6 bases). Germline loops: CDR1 SGHVS, CDR2 FQNEAQ. This CDR3 region has 15 residues. V was clipped by 6 bases and J by 7 bases, with 19 bases between them. CDR3 DNA: TGTGCCAGCAGACGGTTGGGCTCAGGGAGGAATGAGCAGTTCTTC. It yields the protein CASRRLGSGRNEQFF.